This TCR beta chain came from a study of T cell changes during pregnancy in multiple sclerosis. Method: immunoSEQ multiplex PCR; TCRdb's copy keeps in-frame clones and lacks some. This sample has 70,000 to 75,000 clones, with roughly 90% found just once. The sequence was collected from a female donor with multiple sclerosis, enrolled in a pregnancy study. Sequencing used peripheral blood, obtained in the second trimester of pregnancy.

CDR3 in DNA: TGTGCCAGCTCACCCGCCCCCGTCGGTGAAGCTTTCTTT. Translation: CASSPAPVGEAFF. The chain joins TRBV18 to TRBJ1-1; D gene unclear. This CDR3 is built from 13 residues. Germline-derived CDR1 and CDR2 are KGHSH and LQKENI. V was pared by 3 bases and J by 7 bases, with 12 bases between.